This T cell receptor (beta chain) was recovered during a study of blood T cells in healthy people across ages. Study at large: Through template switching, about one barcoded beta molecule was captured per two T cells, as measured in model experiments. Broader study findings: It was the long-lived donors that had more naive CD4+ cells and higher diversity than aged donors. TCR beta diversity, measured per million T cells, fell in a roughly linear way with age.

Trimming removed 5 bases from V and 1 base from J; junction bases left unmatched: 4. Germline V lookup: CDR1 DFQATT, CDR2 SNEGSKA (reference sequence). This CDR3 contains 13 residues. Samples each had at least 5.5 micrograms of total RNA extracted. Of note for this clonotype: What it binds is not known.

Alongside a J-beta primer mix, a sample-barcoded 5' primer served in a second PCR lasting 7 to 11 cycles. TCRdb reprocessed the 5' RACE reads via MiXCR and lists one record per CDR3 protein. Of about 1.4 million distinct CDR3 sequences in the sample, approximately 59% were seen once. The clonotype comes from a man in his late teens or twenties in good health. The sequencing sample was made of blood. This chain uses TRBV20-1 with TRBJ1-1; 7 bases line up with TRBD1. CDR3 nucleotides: TGCAGTGCTCTTGGACAGGAGAACACTGAAGCTTTCTTT. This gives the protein CSALGQENTEAFF.